The clone carrying this T cell receptor beta chain was picked up many times. The antigen is not known. The sample belongs to a study of T cells in Graves' hyperthyroidism and ophthalmopathy. Newly diagnosed patients aged 18 to 65 had hyperthyroidism of under 2 months' duration. From 10 ml of fresh peripheral blood, PBMCs were isolated. Using RNA transcripts as the source, TCR beta CDR3 regions were amplified. A first-round RT-PCR of the TCR CDR3 used the HTBI primer set. TCRdb processed the multiplex PCR reads anew with MiXCR; each CDR3 protein has one entry. There are roughly 290,000 distinct CDR3 sequences in the sample; roughly 13% occur only once, and less than 8% lies in the top ten. The study's findings and limits: It was a median about 6 months before onset that the model predicted ophthalmopathy.

This TCR came from a middle-aged woman with Graves' hyperthyroidism. The sequencing sample was made of blood.

The DNA of the CDR3 is TGTGCCAGCAGGGAGCAGACCCAGTACTTC. The encoded protein is CASREQTQYF. The chain has TRBV28 and TRBJ2-5; D is uncertain. The ends were cut back, 6 bases at V and 6 bases at J, with 5 bases in the middle. CDR1 is MDHEN and CDR2 is SYDVKM in the germline V gene. The CDR3 is made up of 10 amino acids.